This note documents a single TCR beta chain sequence. This sample was taken from a study of blood T cell repertoires in COVID-19. Study information: COVID-19 samples collected from the United States, Italy and Spain covered acute and convalescent phases. T cells, B-cell-depleted T cells, or PBMCs provided the cDNA or gDNA that served as material.

Libraries were prepared by immunoSEQ multiplex PCR; TCRdb keeps only in-frame clonotypes and omits some of them. In the table there are 250,000 to 350,000 clones, 90% of which are singletons. Adults between about 18 and 95 years of age took part from 20 to 25 US areas. Participants' own reports of clinical history determined their cohort assignment. Trimming removed 3 bases from V and 7 bases from J, with 13 bases in between. The CDR3 covers 14 residues. Germline CDR1 MNHEY, CDR2 SMNVEV (reference sequence). The sequencing input was PBMCs or T cells enriched from blood (not recorded which). The sequence was obtained from a woman aged 18-29 years with acute COVID-19. The chain couples TRBV27 to TRBJ2-1; D might be TRBD1 (7 bases). For the CDR3, the DNA is TGTGCCAGCAGTTTGGTCCAGGGGGGAAATGAGCAGTTCTTC. Protein: CASSLVQGGNEQFF.